This T cell receptor (beta chain) was sequenced for a study of blood T cell repertoires in COVID-19. Whole-study context: Both acute and convalescent COVID-19 samples were obtained from the United States, Italy and Spain.

Participant ages covered about 18 to 100 years across about two dozen US areas. Membership in each cohort depended on participant-reported clinical history. Authors' methods: Scientists estimated how many nucleated cells there were by amplifying reference gene primers. Some clones are missing from TCRdb's copy, which holds only in-frame ones; the method was immunoSEQ multiplex PCR. From that table come the V and J calls and clone size; the DNA was used to work out D and trimming. The sample has 430,000 or so clones, roughly 90% seen once. This sequence originates from a woman between 40 and 50 years old who had recovered from COVID-19. Input material: PBMCs or T cells enriched from blood (not recorded which).

CDR3 residues: CASSQYGTGGARGYTF. The CDR3 nucleotides read TGTGCCAGCAGCCAATATGGGACAGGGGGCGCGAGGGGCTACACCTTC. The gene calls are TRBV3-1 (or the pseudogene TRBV3-2) and TRBJ1-2; the match to TRBD1 covers 12 bases. Trimming took 2 bases from V and 8 from J; bases not matched to a gene: 9. The CDR3 is made up of 16 amino acids. CDR1 LGHDT and CDR2 YNNKEL come from the germline V gene (reference sequence).